This is a list of T cell receptor beta chains from one sample in a study of blood T cell repertoires in COVID-19. Produced via immunoSEQ multiplex PCR; TCRdb's table is partial and in-frame only. This sample has around 250,000 clones, with 75% to 90% found just once. Sequences were obtained from PBMCs or T cells enriched from blood (not recorded which). Source of these receptors: a man between 45 and 60 years old who had been exposed to COVID-19. CDR3s include the opening cysteine and the closing phenylalanine or tryptophan.

v_call	j_call	cdr3_aa
TRBV5-1	TRBJ2-1	CASNGGGSSYNEQFF
TRBV18	TRBJ2-1	CASSFAGRSYNEQFF
TRBV9	TRBJ1-6	CASSVTNSYNSPLHF
TRBV28	TRBJ2-1	CASSDRLGAGRLSSYNEQFF
TRBV21-1	TRBJ1-1	CASSKDRVGTNTEAFF
TRBV7-9	TRBJ1-1	CASSLGEVNTEAFF
TRBV7-2	TRBJ2-5	CASSLGRTSGIETQYF
TRBV28	TRBJ2-5	CASSSVSTRETQYF
TRBV4-2	TRBJ2-7	CASSQSDRDGGEQYF
TRBV7-9	TRBJ2-1	CASSRKRPRDNNEQFF
TRBV5-1	TRBJ1-1	CASSLALNVMNTEAFF
TRBV3-1/TRBV3-2	TRBJ1-4	CASSQELSSNEKLFF
TRBV24-1	TRBJ2-3	CATSDSGTSGSYGDTQYF
TRBV2	TRBJ2-3	CASIKRGPTDTQYF
TRBV7-8	TRBJ2-7	CASSSKPGQGIDEQYF
TRBV5-6	TRBJ1-2	CASSPHAGSIGYTF
TRBV11-2	TRBJ2-5	CASSLTGARFETQYF
TRBV6-4	TRBJ1-5	CASSDGTGLPQHF
TRBV5-1	TRBJ1-1	CASSSTGAAAFF
TRBV28	TRBJ1-5	CASSLFQGKRREPQHF
TRBV13	TRBJ2-7	CASSTGARFYEQYF
TRBV18	TRBJ2-5	CASSPQGLRYQETQYF
TRBV28	TRBJ2-4	CASSLGGTGDYIQYF
TRBV19	TRBJ1-2	CPRDREDYGYTF
TRBV9	TRBJ2-3	CASSASPTDTQYF
TRBV5-1	TRBJ2-5	CASSPRTGSETQYF
TRBV15	TRBJ1-2	CATSRDGVDTVPYGYTF
TRBV13	TRBJ1-1	CASSLGLGFSGTEAFF
TRBV27	TRBJ1-1	CATQGRVRTEAFF
TRBV28	TRBJ1-5	CASRHRGLRAQHF
TRBV5-1	TRBJ2-1	CASSGQGSSYNEQFF
TRBV5-4	TRBJ2-5	CASSLVGQKETQYF
TRBV2	TRBJ1-3	CASSEARGVGNTIYF
TRBV3-1/TRBV3-2	TRBJ1-6	CASSQGRTGNSPLHF
TRBV3-1/TRBV3-2	TRBJ2-1	CASSQVYNEQFF
TRBV7-3	TRBJ1-3	CASSLKGGPSGNTIYF
TRBV5-1	TRBJ2-1	CASSLARVDEQFF
TRBV10-2	TRBJ2-2	CASSEFLAIAGELFF
TRBV11-3	TRBJ2-1	CASSLGQGVAEQFF
TRBV11-2	TRBJ2-3	CASSSPPRLAGGNTDTQYF
TRBV29-1	TRBJ1-1	CSVAPAVRGDTEAFF
TRBV5-6	TRBJ1-2	CASRGWAGDGYTF
TRBV6-5	TRBJ2-7	CASSYGLGLGEQYF
TRBV2	TRBJ2-7	CASSEQGKYYEQYF
TRBV11-1	TRBJ2-6	CASSLARRLGPNVLTF
TRBV5-4	TRBJ1-4	CASSRSGATNEKLFF